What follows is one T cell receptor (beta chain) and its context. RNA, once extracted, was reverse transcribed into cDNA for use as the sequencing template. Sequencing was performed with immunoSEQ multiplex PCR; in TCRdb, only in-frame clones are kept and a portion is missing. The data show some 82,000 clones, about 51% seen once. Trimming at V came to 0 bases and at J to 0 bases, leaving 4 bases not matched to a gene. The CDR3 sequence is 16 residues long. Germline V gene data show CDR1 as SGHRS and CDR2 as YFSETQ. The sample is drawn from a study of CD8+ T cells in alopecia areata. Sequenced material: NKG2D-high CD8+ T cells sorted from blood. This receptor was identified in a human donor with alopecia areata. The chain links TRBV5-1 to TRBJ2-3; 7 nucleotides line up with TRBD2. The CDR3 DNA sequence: TGCGCCAGCAGCTTGGCCTGGACTAGAAGCACAGATACGCAGTATTTT. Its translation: CASSLAWTRSTDTQYF.